At least ten counts were recorded for the clone carrying this T cell receptor beta chain. Its antigen is unidentified. CDR1 is SGHRS and CDR2 is YFSETQ in the germline V gene. The CDR3 contains 16 residues. Trimming removed 0 bases from V and 3 bases from J, with 13 bases in between. This record belongs to a study of T cells in Graves' hyperthyroidism and ophthalmopathy. Study-level results: Model output signaled ophthalmopathy a median 6.5 months ahead of onset. Ophthalmopathy was distinguished from stable hyperthyroidism by 13 V-J signatures.

RNA transcripts were the template for amplifying TCR beta CDR3 regions. During a first-round RT-PCR of the TCR CDR3, the HTBI primer set was used. TCRdb reanalysed the multiplex PCR reads using MiXCR and keeps one entry per CDR3 protein. Altogether approximately 600,000 distinct CDR3 sequences are present, 15% to 20% being singletons, with the ten largest covering less than 4.5%. When ophthalmopathy did not progress within 18 months, Graves' hyperthyroidism was considered stable. This chain links TRBV5-1 with TRBJ2-1, with D uncertain. The sequencing input was blood. The sequence was collected from a woman aged 25 to 39 with Graves' hyperthyroidism. The CDR3 DNA follows: TGCGCCAGCAGCTTGGATCCAGGAGTAAACTACAATGAGCAGTTCTTC. Amino acid sequence: CASSLDPGVNYNEQFF.